These 17 T cell receptor beta chains came from one sample sequenced in a study of blood T cell repertoires in COVID-19. The data were produced by immunoSEQ multiplex PCR, yet TCRdb's version contains in-frame clones alone and is incomplete. The data hold 150,000 to 200,000 clones, with 70% to 80% observed a single time. The specimen sequenced was peripheral blood. Every receptor here comes from a middle-aged woman with COVID-19, enrolled during active disease.

The chain is built from TRBV7-2 and TRBJ1-1; TRBD1 aligns across 9 bases. With V trimmed by 4 bases and J by 6 bases, 9 bases remained unmatched. There are 15 residues in the CDR3. The V gene's germline CDR1 is SGHTA and CDR2 FQGNSA. The CDR3 DNA reads as TGTGCCAGCAGCTGGAGGGGACAGGGTAAAGCTGAAGCTTTCTTT. Translation: CASSWRGQGKAEAFF. Using reference TRBV7-2 and TRBJ1-1 for the parts outside the CDR3, the full variable domain is GAGVSQSPSNKVTEKGKDVELRCDPISGHTALYWYRQSLGQGLEFLIYFQGNSAPDKSGLPSDRFSAERTGGSVSTLTIQRTQQEDSAVYLCASSWRGQGKAEAFFGQGTRLTVV.

CDR3 protein: CASPGYEQFF. CDR3 bases: TGTGCCAGTCCAGGGTATGAGCAGTTCTTC. The V gene is TRBV2, the J gene TRBJ2-1; a possible D gene is TRBD1 (5 bases). The CDR3 spans 10 residues. Trimming pared 9 bases from V and 8 bases from J, leaving 8 bases between. The V gene's germline CDR1 is SNHLY and CDR2 FYNNEI.

The chain couples TRBV5-1 to TRBJ2-7; 13 nucleotides align to TRBD2. This CDR3 has 15 residues. Germline V gene data show CDR1 as SGHRS and CDR2 as YFSETQ. V lost 3 bases to trimming and J lost 2 bases; unmatched junction nucleotides: 2. This CDR3 is CASSWGLAGTYEQYF. For the CDR3, the DNA is TGCGCCAGCAGCTGGGGACTAGCGGGGACCTACGAGCAGTACTTC.

The chain combines TRBV29-1 with TRBJ2-7; 8 bases match TRBD2. Trimming took 2 bases from V and 1 from J; bases not matched to a gene: 4. From germline, CDR1 is SQVTM and CDR2 ANQGSEA. The CDR3 extends over 14 amino acids. CDR3 sequence reads: CSVETSGNSYEQYF. The CDR3 DNA reads as TGCAGCGTTGAAACTAGCGGAAATTCCTACGAGCAGTACTTC.

The CDR3 reads CASSSNRVGDTIYF. CDR3 sequence (DNA): TGTGCCAGCAGCTCGAACAGGGTGGGGGACACCATATATTTT. The gene calls are TRBV7-2 and TRBJ1-3, with a weak D call TRBD1 (6 bases). The CDR3 has 14 amino acids. V gave up 4 bases and J gave up 8 bases, with 15 bases separating them. Germline CDR1 reads SGHTA; CDR2 reads FQGNSA.

The chain's CDR3 is CSVAGGYEQYF. The CDR3 DNA reads TGCAGCGTTGCAGGGGGCTACGAGCAGTACTTC. The chain uses TRBV29-1 and TRBJ2-7; 7 positions agree with TRBD1. CDR1 and CDR2 from the germline V gene are SQVTM and ANQGSEA. The CDR3 loop spans 11 amino acids. The ends lost 4 bases at V and 3 bases at J; junction bases unmatched: 0.

The J gene is TRBJ1-6, the V gene TRBV14; D might be TRBD1 (5 bases). CDR1 is SGHDN, CDR2 FVKESK, per germline. This CDR3 region has 13 residues. V lost 3 bases and J lost 10, with 10 bases in between. The CDR3 sequence: CASSQTQESPLHF. CDR3 DNA sequence: TGTGCCAGCAGCCAGACACAGGAGTCACCCCTCCACTTT.

The V gene is TRBV5-6, the J gene TRBJ2-5, with D possibly TRBD1 on 6 matching bases. The germline V and J ends were trimmed by 4 bases and 7 bases, with 8 bases remaining between them. Germline V gene data show CDR1 as SGHDT and CDR2 as YYEEEE. This CDR3 has 11 amino acids. The CDR3 here is CASSRGGTQYF. CDR3 sequence (DNA): TGTGCCAGCAGCCGAGGGGGGACCCAGTACTTC. The full variable domain, in which reference TRBV5-6 and TRBJ2-5 provide the parts outside the CDR3, is DAGVTQSPTHLIKTRGQQVTLRCSPKSGHDTVSWYQQALGQGPQFIFQYYEEEERQRGNFPDRFSGHQFPNYSSELNVNALLLGDSALYLCASSRGGTQYFGPGTRLLVL.

DNA of the CDR3: TGTGCCAGCAGCCCGTCAGACAGGGTAGTCTCTGAAGCTTTCTTT. Its translation is CASSPSDRVVSEAFF. V gene TRBV3-1 (or the pseudogene TRBV3-2) combines with J gene TRBJ1-1, with TRBD1 matching 7 bases. This CDR3 contains 15 residues. The ends lost 4 bases at V and 6 bases at J; junction bases unmatched: 11. Germline assignment: CDR1 LGHDT and CDR2 YNNKEL (reference sequence).

The J gene is TRBJ1-2, the V gene TRBV27, with 9 bases matching TRBD1. V lost 5 bases to trimming and J lost 2 bases; unmatched junction nucleotides: 9. CDR1 is MNHEY, CDR2 SMNVEV, per germline (reference sequence). The CDR3 consists of 16 residues. The CDR3 DNA reads as TGTGCCAGCAGTACAATCCGGGACAGGGTGAACTATGGCTACACCTTC. Amino acids: CASSTIRDRVNYGYTF.

V is TRBV5-1 and J is TRBJ2-7; 11 bases line up with TRBD1. The V and J ends lost 0 bases and 0 bases, in that order; junction bases with no gene match: 5. CDR1 is SGHRS, CDR2 YFSETQ, per germline. The CDR3 extends over 17 amino acids. The CDR3 loop is CASSLGTGGFSSYEQYF. In DNA, the CDR3 is TGCGCCAGCAGCTTGGGGACAGGGGGCTTCAGCTCCTACGAGCAGTACTTC.

The chain links TRBV6-2 or TRBV6-3 to TRBJ1-2; possible D gene TRBD1, 5 bases. Trimming took 1 base from V and 5 from J, leaving 8 bases between them. Germline lookup yields CDR1 MNHEY and CDR2 SVGEGT. The CDR3 has 13 residues. The CDR3 region is CASSYWSGYGYTF. The CDR3 DNA reads as TGTGCCAGCAGTTACTGGTCAGGGTATGGCTACACCTTC.

This chain joins TRBV12-1 and TRBJ2-3; the D call of TRBD2 is as the table states it, not checked on the DNA. TRBV12-1 is an annotated pseudogene. The CDR3 extends over 17 amino acids. CDR3: CASTGTSVCTSTDTQYF. CDR3 coding DNA: TGTGCCAGCACCGGGACTAGCGTCTGTACTAGCACAGATACGCAGTATTTT.

This chain joins TRBV6-5 and TRBJ1-2; no reliable D call. From germline, CDR1 is MNHEY and CDR2 SVGAGI. V lost 0 bases and J lost 8, with 10 bases in between. This CDR3 spans 13 amino acids. Here the CDR3 reads CASSYSNGEGYTF. The CDR3 DNA follows: TGTGCCAGCAGTTACTCGAACGGGGAGGGCTACACCTTC.

The chain recombines TRBV5-1 with TRBJ2-2; D may be TRBD1 (5 bases). Deletions cut 0 bases from V and 6 bases from J, with 12 bases between. The CDR3 runs to 15 residues. The germline gives CDR1 SGHRS, CDR2 YFSETQ. This chain's CDR3 is CASSLEWGSAGELFF. CDR3 bases: TGCGCCAGCAGCTTGGAGTGGGGCTCTGCCGGGGAGCTGTTTTTT.

The chain recombines TRBV6-2 or TRBV6-3 with TRBJ2-7; TRBD1 matches 7 bases. The J segment lost 5 bases and the V segment lost 1 base, leaving 14 bases of the junction unmatched. The germline gives CDR1 MNHEY, CDR2 SVGEGT. The CDR3 totals 17 residues. The CDR3, as DNA: TGTGCCAGCAGTTACTTTAACCGACAGGGTGCAGCCCACGAGCAGTACTTC. It is translated as CASSYFNRQGAAHEQYF.

This chain uses TRBV10-3 with TRBJ2-7; 7 bases agree with TRBD2. CDR3 length: 15 residues. In germline, CDR1 is ENHRY, CDR2 SYGVKD. V lost 2 bases to trimming and J lost 2 bases; unmatched junction nucleotides: 6. The CDR3 reads CAISEEGGRAYEQYF. In nucleotides, the CDR3 is TGTGCCATCAGTGAGGAGGGAGGGAGGGCCTACGAGCAGTACTTC.